One sample yielded the 16 T cell receptor delta chains listed below, sequenced in a study of gamma-delta T cells after stem cell transplantation. TCRdb reanalyzed the RT-PCR reads using CATT. The sample has approximately 600 delta-chain clones; approximately 5% are singletons. The sample was gamma-delta T cells. The origin of the receptors is a human donor. It is not recorded whose cells these are; they may come from a transplant donor.

This clone is termed medium-sized (0.01 to 0.1%). It differs at one base from a far larger clone, so likely a read error. Within the sample, other DNA sequences also encode this same CDR3. The rearrangement uses TRDV2 and TRDJ1; the D is unclear. V was pared by 0 bases and J by 1 base, with 8 bases between. CDR1 and CDR2 from the germline V gene are GEAIGNYY and EKD. This CDR3 comprises 14 residues. CDR3 in amino acids: CACDTVGFTDKLIF. Here the CDR3 DNA reads TGTGCCTGTGACACCGTCGGGTTCACCGATAAACTCATCTTT.

There are a few counts of this clone. TCRdb's protein for this DNA is that of a much larger clone and differs from the translation at residue 13, likely a read error; the protein shown is the DNA translation. The chain recombines TRDV1 with TRDJ2, with 11 bases that match TRDD3. The CDR3 length is 24 residues. Germline V gene sequence: CDR1 TSWWSYY, CDR2 QGS. The chain's CDR3 is CALGPRGTLTSHCWGILLTAQLFF. The DNA of the CDR3 is TGTGCTCTTGGGCCCCGAGGGACGCTGACCTCTCATTGCTGGGGGATACTTCTGACAGCACAACTATTCTTT.

This clone was counted between two and nine times. Additional DNA sequences in this sample encode the identical CDR3. The rearrangement joins TRDV1 to TRDJ2; 9 bases align to TRDD2. Germline V CDR1 and CDR2: TSWWSYY, QGS. V trimming: 3 bases; J trimming: 8 bases; junction bases outside the gene matches: 28. CDR3 length: 22 amino acids. CDR3 loop: CALGDPGPFLPWGPNFTAQLFF. DNA of the CDR3: TGTGCTCTTGGGGACCCCGGCCCCTTCCTACCCTGGGGGCCCAATTTTACGGCACAACTCTTCTTT.

This clone was counted between two and nine times. Only one base separates this from a far larger clonotype, so it likely reflects a read error. The sample holds other DNA sequences that translate to the same CDR3. This chain uses TRDV2 with TRDJ3; 11 bases match TRDD3. This CDR3 has 19 residues. The V gene's germline CDR1 is GEAIGNYY and CDR2 EKD. Trimming removed 0 bases from V and 0 bases from J; junction bases left unmatched: 3. CDR3 sequence (DNA): TGTGCCTGTGACACCGTGCTGGGGGATACCTCCTGGGACACCCGACAGATGTTTTTC. Translation: CACDTVLGDTSWDTRQMFF.

This clone was picked up a small number of times. A far larger clone lies a single base away; this is likely a read error. This specimen includes other DNA sequences encoding the same CDR3. This chain connects TRDV1 to TRDJ1; weak D call: TRDD2 (6 bases). V shed 0 bases and J shed 0 bases, with 32 bases lying between them. Germline V gene sequence: CDR1 TSWWSYY, CDR2 QGS. The CDR3 is 23 amino acids. CDR3: CALGELPSYSYPLLEPNTDKLIF. The CDR3 DNA follows: TGTGCTCTTGGGGAACTGCCCTCCTACTCCTACCCTTTGTTGGAGCCAAACACCGATAAACTCATCTTT.

This clone was picked up a small number of times. This DNA's translation differs at residue 17 from TCRdb's protein, which comes from a much larger clone; a read error is likely, and the protein shown is translated from the DNA. The chain joins TRDV1 to TRDJ1; D might be TRDD2 (6 bases). The CDR3 has 23 residues. Trimming stripped 0 bases from V and 1 base from J, with 33 bases between. Looked up from germline, CDR1 is TSWWSYY and CDR2 is QGS. This CDR3 is CALGELPSYSYPLLEPSTDKLIF. CDR3 nucleotide sequence: TGTGCTCTTGGGGAACTGCCCTCCTACTCCTACCCTCTGTTGGAGCCAAGCACCGATAAACTCATCTTT.

This clone ranks as hyperexpanded. Other DNA variants within this sample encode the same CDR3. The CDR3 coding sequence is TGTGCCTGTGACGCGATTACTGGGGGACAACCGAGCGATAAACTCATCTTT. This sequence encodes CACDAITGGQPSDKLIF. The chain uses TRDV2 and TRDJ1, with TRDD3 matching 9 bases. The germline CDR1 and CDR2 sequences are GEAIGNYY and EKD. The CDR3 consists of 17 residues. Trimming took 3 bases from V and 4 from J; bases not matched to a gene: 14.

About this clone itself: This DNA's translation and the protein TCRdb lists, from a much larger clone, do not match at residue 17, likely due to a read error; the protein shown is translated from the DNA. This sequence joins TRDV1 and TRDJ1, with 8 bases identical to TRDD3. The CDR3 consists of 19 residues. Germline loops: CDR1 TSWWSYY, CDR2 QGS. For the CDR3, the DNA is TGTGCTCTTGGGGATTGTCCCTCCTACGCTGGGGGACCCAGATCTAAACCCATCTTT. This gives the protein CALGDCPSYAGGPRSKPIF.

This clone is termed medium-sized (0.01 to 0.1%). A far larger clone is only one base removed, so a read error is likely. The CDR3 reads CACERIAADKLIF. The CDR3, as DNA: TGTGCCTGTGAGCGGATTGCCGCCGATAAACTCATCTTT. This chain links TRDV2 with TRDJ1; D ambiguous. CDR3 size: 13 residues. Trimming took off 4 bases at V and 3 bases at J, with 11 bases between the two ends. CDR1 is GEAIGNYY, CDR2 EKD, per germline.

This clone was counted only a few times. It is likely a read error: a sequence one base away is far more abundant. This sample also contains other DNA sequences that code for the same CDR3. This sequence joins TRDV2 and TRDJ1; D unclear. The V end was cut by 0 bases, the J end by 3 bases, with 13 bases between. The CDR3 consists of 15 residues. The germline gives CDR1 GEAIGNYY, CDR2 EKD. The CDR3 coding sequence is TGTGCCTGTGACACCGTCGGGGCCGTGGCCGATAAACTCATCTTT. Its protein is CACDTVGAVADKLIF.

Details on this clone: The translation of this DNA and the TCRdb protein of a much larger clone differ at residue 16, probably owing to a read error; the protein shown here is translated from the DNA. This chain joins TRDV2 and TRDJ1; TRDD3 aligns across 9 bases. This CDR3 is 18 amino acids long. CDR1 and CDR2 from the germline V gene are GEAIGNYY and EKD. CDR3 nucleotides: TGTGCCTGTGACCCCGTACTCTGGGGGGATACCCACACCGATAAACCCATCTTT. Its protein is CACDPVLWGDTHTDKPIF.

In the case of this clone: The likely explanation is a read error, given a far larger clone one base away. The gene calls are TRDV1 and TRDJ1, with D maybe TRDD2 (6 bases). This CDR3 has 23 residues. Trimming took off 0 bases at V and 0 bases at J, with 32 bases between the two ends. Germline assignment: CDR1 TSWWSYY and CDR2 QGS. The CDR3 is CALGELPSYPYPLLEPNTDKLIF. CDR3 DNA sequence: TGTGCTCTTGGGGAACTGCCCTCCTACCCCTACCCTCTGTTGGAGCCAAACACCGATAAACTCATCTTT.

Worth noting for this clone: A far larger clone differs by one base, so this is likely a read error. V and J are TRDV2 and TRDJ1; 12 bases are shared with TRDD3. The CDR3 totals 20 residues. CDR1 and CDR2 from the germline V gene are GEAIGNYY and EKD. The chain's CDR3 is CARDTGGLLTGGYFADKLIF. In DNA form, the CDR3 reads TGTGCCCGTGACACGGGGGGCCTTCTTACTGGGGGATACTTCGCCGATAAACTCATCTTT.

In this sample, this clone is medium-sized. Only one base separates this from a far larger clonotype, so it likely reflects a read error. V is TRDV2 and J is TRDJ2; the match to TRDD3 covers 7 bases. Trimming removed 1 base from V and 6 bases from J; junction bases left unmatched: 7. The germline gives CDR1 GEAIGNYY, CDR2 EKD. The CDR3 contains 15 residues. CDR3 region: CACDTLLGTAAQLFF. The CDR3 region has the DNA TGTGCCTGTGACACACTACTGGGGACGGCAGCACAACTCTTCTTT.

This clone was seen more than once but under ten times. One base separates it from a far larger clone, so it is likely a read error. Other DNA sequences of this sample code for an identical CDR3. The chain carries TRDV2 and TRDJ1; TRDD3 matches at 12 bases. V lost 1 base, J lost 1 base, and 9 bases stayed unmatched. Germline V CDR1 and CDR2: GEAIGNYY, EKD. The CDR3 length is 18 residues. CDR3 DNA: TGTGCCTGTGACACACTCACTGGGGGATACATTGGCACCGATAAACTCATCTTT. It yields the protein CACDTLTGGYIGTDKLIF.

This clone occurred a few times. This likely came from a read error, as a far larger clone is one base away. The chain has TRDV2 and TRDJ3, with 12 bases matching TRDD3. CDR3 size: 19 residues. CDR1 and CDR2 from the germline V gene are GEAIGNYY and EKD. Written as DNA, the CDR3 is TGTGCCTGTGACACCGTACTGGGGGATACCTCCTGGGGCACCCGACAGATGTTTTTC. Translated, it gives CACDTVLGDTSWGTRQMFF.